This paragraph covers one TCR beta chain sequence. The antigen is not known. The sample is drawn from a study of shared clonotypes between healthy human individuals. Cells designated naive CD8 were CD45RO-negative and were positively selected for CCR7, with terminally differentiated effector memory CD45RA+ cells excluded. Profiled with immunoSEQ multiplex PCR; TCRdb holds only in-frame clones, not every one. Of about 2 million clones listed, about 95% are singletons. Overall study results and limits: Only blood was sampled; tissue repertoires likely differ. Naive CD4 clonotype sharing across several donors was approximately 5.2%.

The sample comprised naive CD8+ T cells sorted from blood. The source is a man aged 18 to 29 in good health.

The CDR3 spells CASSVTESSTDTQYF. The CDR3 region has the DNA TGTGCCAGCAGCGTAACAGAATCGAGCACAGATACGCAGTATTTT. This chain connects TRBV9 to TRBJ2-3, with D hard to call. The CDR3 extends over 15 amino acids. In germline, CDR1 is SGDLS, CDR2 YYNGEE. Trimming left V 1 base short and J 0 bases short, with 9 bases between.